The rows below give T cell receptor beta chains drawn from one sample of a study of blood T cells in healthy people across ages. TCRdb re-analysed the 5' RACE reads in MiXCR, keeping a single row per CDR3 protein. The data hold 550,000 to 700,000 distinct CDR3 sequences, with roughly 29% observed a single time. Sample: blood. Receptors originate from a woman in her sixties or seventies in good health. CDR3s include the opening cysteine and the closing phenylalanine or tryptophan. A D gene is named only where the DNA matches it firmly. Clone sizes are given selectively: once, few, many, or a class where the clone is expanded.

>-|-|TRBV10-3|TRBJ1-5
CAIVGAPNQPQHF
TGTGCCATCGTGGGGGCCCCCAATCAGCCCCAGCATTTT
>TRBD2|-|TRBV4-1|TRBJ2-1
CASSQGSSGGARSYNEQFF
TGCGCCAGCAGCCAAGGATCTAGCGGGGGGGCTCGCTCCTACAATGAGCAGTTCTTC
>-|-|TRBV20-1|TRBJ1-2
CSARTANLYGYTF
TGCAGTGCTCGGACAGCCAACCTCTATGGCTACACCTTC
>-|few|TRBV12-3/TRBV12-4|TRBJ1-2
CASGGDSNYGYTF
TGTGCCAGTGGAGGTGACTCTAACTATGGCTACACCTTC
>TRBD1|-|TRBV20-1|TRBJ2-1
CSAREIRADRGSDEQFF
TGCAGTGCTAGGGAAATTAGGGCGGACAGGGGGTCCGATGAGCAGTTCTTC
>-|few|TRBV9|TRBJ2-3
CASSVEAGSTDTQYF
TGTGCCAGCAGCGTAGAGGCAGGGAGCACAGATACGCAGTATTTT
>TRBD1|-|TRBV5-1|TRBJ2-7
CASSLSAGPGQSTYEQYF
TGCGCCAGCAGCTTGTCAGCCGGACCGGGACAGTCGACCTACGAGCAGTACTTC
>-|few|TRBV5-1|TRBJ2-1
CASSFGLGSTYNEQFF
TGCGCCAGCAGCTTCGGATTGGGATCCACCTACAATGAGCAGTTCTTC
>-|-|TRBV19|TRBJ1-5
CASSMSQKEGHQPQHF
TGTGCCAGTAGTATGTCCCAGAAGGAGGGGCATCAGCCCCAGCATTTT
>-|-|TRBV12-3/TRBV12-4|TRBJ2-1
CASSSKGISNEQFF
TGTGCCAGCAGTTCTAAGGGAATCAGCAATGAGCAGTTCTTC
>TRBD1|-|TRBV20-1|TRBJ2-7
CSARDRGRREQYF
TGCAGTGCTAGAGACAGGGGGCGGCGAGAGCAGTACTTC
>-|-|TRBV7-9|TRBJ2-1
CASSLHQHNEQFF
TGTGCCAGCAGCTTACATCAACACAATGAGCAGTTCTTC
>TRBD1|once|TRBV7-2|TRBJ1-2
CASSYRDSSYGYTF
TGTGCCAGCAGCTACCGGGACAGCAGCTATGGCTACACCTTC
>TRBD2|-|TRBV7-7|TRBJ2-2
CASSSQRGGVRANTGELFF
TGTGCCAGCAGCTCCCAGCGGGGGGGCGTCCGAGCGAACACCGGGGAGCTGTTTTTT
>-|few|TRBV3-1|TRBJ2-5
CASSQDLAREETQYF
TGTGCCAGCAGCCAAGATTTAGCCAGGGAGGAGACCCAGTACTTC
>-|few|TRBV20-1|TRBJ2-7
CSARGRYEQYF
TGCAGTGCTAGAGGAAGATACGAGCAGTACTTC
>-|-|TRBV5-1|TRBJ2-7
CASSSVTDSYEQYF
TGCGCCAGCAGCTCCGTGACGGATTCCTACGAGCAGTACTTC
>-|-|TRBV6-2/TRBV6-3|TRBJ1-2
CASSDRGRWANYGYTF
TGTGCCAGCAGCGACCGAGGGAGATGGGCTAACTATGGCTACACCTTC
>TRBD2|-|TRBV20-1|TRBJ2-4
CSARAGTSGVGIQYF
TGCAGTGCTAGAGCCGGGACTAGCGGGGTTGGCATTCAGTACTTC
>TRBD2|few|TRBV4-1|TRBJ2-5
CASSQELAGGVETQYF
TGCGCCAGCAGCCAAGAACTAGCGGGGGGAGTAGAGACCCAGTACTTC
>-|few|TRBV24-1|TRBJ1-2
CATSERNYGYTF
TGTGCCACCAGTGAACGGAACTATGGCTACACCTTC
>-|-|TRBV27|TRBJ1-2
CASSITGRAYGYTF
TGTGCCAGCAGTATTACTGGACGGGCGTATGGCTACACCTTC
>-|-|TRBV20-1|TRBJ2-1
CSARGSPLLNNEQFF
TGCAGTGCTAGAGGTTCGCCACTGCTGAACAATGAGCAGTTCTTC
>-|few|TRBV7-2|TRBJ2-5
CASSAGFVTQYF
TGTGCCAGCAGCGCGGGGTTTGTGACCCAGTACTTC
>TRBD1|few|TRBV25-1|TRBJ1-3
CASSPPGGLGNTIYF
TGTGCCAGCAGTCCTCCAGGGGGCCTTGGAAACACCATATATTTT
>-|few|TRBV12-3/TRBV12-4|TRBJ2-5
CASSLFQGWETQYF
TGTGCCAGCAGTTTATTCCAGGGCTGGGAGACCCAGTACTTC
>TRBD2|-|TRBV5-1|TRBJ2-1
CASSFGLAGIYNEQFF
TGCGCCAGCAGCTTTGGACTAGCGGGAATCTACAATGAGCAGTTCTTC
>TRBD1|-|TRBV11-3|TRBJ2-3
CASSFHRGTDTQYF
TGTGCCAGCAGCTTTCACAGGGGGACAGATACGCAGTATTTT
>-|-|TRBV6-1|TRBJ1-1
CASKLDSENTEAFF
TGTGCCAGCAAGTTGGACAGTGAGAACACTGAAGCTTTCTTT
>-|once|TRBV7-2|TRBJ2-7
CASSLARGEYEQYF
TGTGCCAGCAGCTTAGCTAGGGGTGAATACGAGCAGTACTTC
>-|few|TRBV10-3|TRBJ2-7
CAIRDTGTDSYEQYF
TGTGCCATCAGGGATACCGGGACTGACTCCTACGAGCAGTACTTC
>-|few|TRBV12-3/TRBV12-4|TRBJ1-1
CASSFPRQENTEAFF
TGTGCCAGCAGTTTCCCTCGGCAGGAGAACACTGAAGCTTTCTTT
>-|-|TRBV24-1|TRBJ2-7
CATSEPKGQLYEQYF
TGTGCCACCAGTGAACCCAAGGGACAACTATACGAGCAGTACTTC
>-|once|TRBV28|TRBJ1-2
CASSLNEVLGGYTF
TGTGCCAGCAGTTTAAACGAGGTCCTGGGAGGCTACACCTTC
>TRBD2|few|TRBV20-1|TRBJ2-7
CSARMASGTYEQYF
TGCAGTGCTCGCATGGCTAGCGGAACCTACGAGCAGTACTTC
>TRBD2|-|TRBV11-3|TRBJ2-7
CASSPRTSGRAYSYEQYF
TGTGCCAGCAGCCCTCGGACTAGCGGGAGGGCCTACTCCTACGAGCAGTACTTC
>-|few|TRBV7-6|TRBJ2-7
CASSSGWEQYF
TGTGCCAGCAGCTCAGGGTGGGAGCAGTACTTC
>TRBD1|few|TRBV5-6|TRBJ2-7
CASSLFGQAKAYEQYF
TGTGCCAGCAGCTTGTTTGGACAGGCAAAAGCATACGAGCAGTACTTC
>-|-|TRBV15|TRBJ1-3
CATSVGTGSSGNTIYF
TGTGCCACCAGCGTTGGGACGGGGAGCTCTGGAAACACCATATATTTT
>-|few|TRBV6-5|TRBJ2-1
CASGFLGDNEQFF
TGTGCCAGCGGGTTTTTGGGGGACAATGAGCAGTTCTTC
>TRBD1|few|TRBV5-1|TRBJ2-7
CASRPGTGDYEQYF
TGCGCCAGCCGGCCCGGGACAGGAGACTACGAGCAGTACTTC
>-|-|TRBV5-1|TRBJ1-3
CASSLSRVDGNTIYF
TGCGCCAGCAGCTTATCCAGGGTAGACGGAAACACCATATATTTT
>-|-|TRBV20-1|TRBJ2-4
CSAIGHPLAKNIQYF
TGCAGTGCTATTGGTCATCCACTAGCCAAAAACATTCAGTACTTC
>TRBD1|few|TRBV9|TRBJ1-2
CASSGFSPAPFDRGYGYTF
TGTGCCAGCAGCGGATTCTCCCCCGCCCCCTTTGACAGGGGCTATGGCTACACCTTC
>TRBD2|few|TRBV11-3|TRBJ2-7
CASSSPGLASGEQYF
TGTGCCAGCAGTTCCCCGGGACTAGCGTCCGGCGAGCAGTACTTC
>TRBD1|-|TRBV7-9|TRBJ2-1
CASSPGQSYNNEQFF
TGTGCCAGCAGCCCGGGACAGAGCTACAACAATGAGCAGTTCTTC
>-|few|TRBV7-2|TRBJ1-2
CASSPGVVVGLGYTF
TGTGCCAGCAGCCCCGGAGTGGTTGTGGGCTTAGGCTACACCTTC
>-|-|TRBV12-3/TRBV12-4|TRBJ2-7
CASSLEQGPYEQYF
TGTGCCAGCAGTTTAGAACAGGGCCCCTACGAGCAGTACTTC
>-|-|TRBV6-2/TRBV6-3|TRBJ2-6
CASSFPAGLGANVLTF
TGTGCCAGCAGTTTCCCCGCCGGGCTTGGGGCCAACGTCCTGACTTTC
>-|few|TRBV29-1|TRBJ2-7
CSGSPRFSVYEQYF
TGCAGCGGGAGCCCCCGGTTCAGCGTGTACGAGCAGTACTTC
>TRBD1|-|TRBV6-2/TRBV6-3|TRBJ2-4
CASSYGTDIAKNIQYF
TGTGCCAGCAGTTACGGGACAGATATAGCCAAAAACATTCAGTACTTC
>-|-|TRBV7-2|TRBJ2-7
CASSLEVGAYEQYF
TGTGCCAGCAGCTTAGAGGTAGGGGCCTACGAGCAGTACTTC
>TRBD1|-|TRBV18|TRBJ2-1
CASYPGQGGYEQFF
TGTGCCAGCTACCCGGGACAGGGAGGGTACGAGCAGTTCTTC
>-|-|TRBV2|TRBJ2-5
CASSELSKETQYF
TGTGCCAGCAGTGAACTTAGTAAAGAGACCCAGTACTTC
>-|-|TRBV4-1|TRBJ2-3
CASTLGPLGRDTQYF
TGCGCCAGCACCCTTGGACCTCTAGGGAGGGATACGCAGTATTTT
>-|-|TRBV2|TRBJ2-2
CASRVGGSNTGELFF
TGTGCCAGCAGGGTGGGGGGATCGAACACCGGGGAGCTGTTTTTT
>TRBD2|few|TRBV11-3|TRBJ2-5
CASSKGTSGGAWETQYF
TGTGCCAGCAGCAAAGGGACTAGCGGGGGGGCATGGGAGACCCAGTACTTC
>-|few|TRBV18|TRBJ1-2
CASSPGAGKDYGYTF
TGTGCCAGCTCACCAGGGGCAGGCAAGGACTATGGCTACACCTTC
>-|-|TRBV14|TRBJ2-5
CTSSPLPATQETQYF
TGTACCAGCAGCCCTTTACCAGCGACCCAAGAGACCCAGTACTTC